Below, 19 T cell receptor beta chains from the same sample are listed, as sequenced in a study of T cell responses to AZD1222 COVID-19 vaccine. TCRdb's table, derived via immunoSEQ multiplex PCR, lists solely in-frame clones and lacks some. The sample shows 140,000 to 150,000 clones, roughly nine tenths of them seen only once. The input for sequencing was peripheral blood, taken 28 days after the second AZD1222 dose. These receptors came from an adult who received the AZD1222 COVID-19 vaccine.

The genes are TRBV11-3 and TRBJ1-1; D possibly corresponds to TRBD1 (5 bases). Trimming left V 5 bases short and J 8 bases short, with 9 bases between. Germline lookup yields CDR1 SGHNT and CDR2 YENEEA. The CDR3 spans 11 residues. CDR3 DNA sequence: TGTGCCAGCAGCGAGGGGATAGAAGCTTTCTTT. Encoded protein: CASSEGIEAFF.

V gene TRBV7-9 combines with J gene TRBJ2-1; D gene uncertain. V gave up 7 bases and J gave up 1 base, with 8 bases separating them. Germline assignment: CDR1 SEHNR and CDR2 FQNEAQ (reference sequence). The CDR3 runs 13 residues. Here the CDR3 reads CASTLLSYNEQFF. The CDR3 DNA reads TGTGCCAGCACCTTGCTGTCCTACAATGAGCAGTTCTTC. Full variable domain (rest looked up from reference TRBV7-9 and TRBJ2-1): DTGVSQNPRHKITKRGQNVTFRCDPISEHNRLYWYRQTLGQGPEFLTYFQNEAQLEKSRLLSDRFSAERPKGSFSTLEIQRTEQGDSAMYLCASTLLSYNEQFFGPGTRLTVL.

The chain links TRBV7-2 to TRBJ1-5; 7 positions agree with TRBD1. V lost 5 bases to trimming and J lost 9 bases; unmatched junction nucleotides: 7. The CDR3 sequence is 13 residues long. Germline CDR1 and CDR2: SGHTA and FQGNSA. As DNA, the CDR3 is TGTGCCAGCAGCCAGGACAGGTCCCCGCCCCAGCATTTT. This sequence encodes CASSQDRSPPQHF.

This clone occurred a few times. This chain connects TRBV7-8 to TRBJ2-7; TRBD1 matches 8 bases. The germline CDR1 and CDR2 sequences are SGHVS and FQNEAQ. J was trimmed by 3 bases and V by 5 bases; bases with no gene match: 9. The CDR3 loop spans 15 amino acids. CDR3 coding DNA: TGTGCCAGCAGCCGAGGTGCCGGGACAGGCTACGAGCAGTACTTC. This encodes CASSRGAGTGYEQYF.

V is TRBV11-2 and J is TRBJ1-6, with no clear D. V was shortened by 11 bases and J by 8 bases, with 16 bases between the two germline ends. Germline V gives CDR1 SGHAT, CDR2 FQNNGV. The CDR3 extends over 13 amino acids. As DNA, the CDR3 is TGTGCCTCTACGAGGGTAACTCATTCACCCCTCCACTTT. It codes for CASTRVTHSPLHF.

V and J are TRBV27 and TRBJ1-1; TRBD1 is a possible D gene (5 bases). The CDR3 covers 12 residues. Germline V gene data show CDR1 as MNHEY and CDR2 as SMNVEV (reference sequence). The V end was cut by 4 bases, the J end by 4 bases, with 7 bases between. CDR3 sequence: CASSSDSTEAFF. The DNA for the CDR3 is TGTGCCAGCAGTTCTGACAGCACTGAAGCTTTCTTT.

This clone appeared a single time. The V gene is TRBV3-1 (or the pseudogene TRBV3-2), the J gene TRBJ1-2; 8 bases agree with TRBD1. The CDR3 extends over 16 amino acids. Germline values: CDR1 LGHDT, CDR2 YNNKEL (reference sequence). The ends lost 4 bases at V and 7 bases at J; junction bases unmatched: 14. CDR3 DNA sequence: TGTGCCAGCAGCCCAGAGGACAGGGATCTATTCATTGGCTACACCTTC. It specifies CASSPEDRDLFIGYTF.

The sample holds one count of this clone. This chain connects TRBV4-3 to TRBJ1-4; D unclear. V lost 3 bases to trimming and J lost 8 bases, with 13 bases between them. The germline gives CDR1 LGHNA, CDR2 YSLEER. The CDR3 loop spans 14 amino acids. For the CDR3, the DNA is TGCGCCAGCAGCCAGAGGACCAAGGCCGAAAAACTGTTTTTT. Encoded protein: CASSQRTKAEKLFF.

V gene TRBV18 combines with J gene TRBJ2-3, with no clear D. Trimming removed 4 bases at V and 0 bases at J, with 14 bases between. Per the germline V gene, CDR1 is KGHSH and CDR2 is LQKENI. This CDR3 is built from 16 residues. CDR3 coding DNA: TGTGCCAGCTCACGGGATCCAGCACCTAGCACAGATACGCAGTATTTT. This gives the protein CASSRDPAPSTDTQYF.

This chain links TRBV4-1 with TRBJ1-3; weak D call: TRBD1 (6 bases). V shed 4 bases and J shed 4 bases, with 17 bases lying between them. This CDR3 is 16 amino acids long. The germline gives CDR1 MGHRA, CDR2 YSYEKL. The CDR3 region is CASSREQGLGGNTIYF. In DNA, the CDR3 is TGCGCCAGCAGCCGAGAACAGGGACTCGGCGGAAACACCATATATTTT.

This sequence joins TRBV4-1 and TRBJ2-1; possible D gene TRBD2, 7 bases. Germline-derived CDR1 and CDR2 are MGHRA and YSYEKL. This CDR3 comprises 16 residues. V was trimmed by 2 bases and J by 5 bases, leaving 16 bases between them. The CDR3 nucleotides read TGCGCCAGCAGCCAATGGGGGCGGGGGCAGGACAATGAGCAGTTCTTC. Translated, it gives CASSQWGRGQDNEQFF.

V usage is TRBV29-1 and J usage is TRBJ2-2; D call uncertain. With 2 bases removed from V and 6 bases from J, the gap between germline ends came to 10 bases. This CDR3 region has 13 residues. The V gene's germline CDR1 is SQVTM and CDR2 ANQGSEA. The CDR3 DNA is TGCAGCGTTGAATGGGGTGGTCCCGGGGAGCTGTTTTTT. It is translated as CSVEWGGPGELFF.

In its sample, this clone was seen a few times. V is TRBV11-1 and J is TRBJ2-3; the match to TRBD1 covers 8 bases. With V trimmed by 2 bases and J by 7 bases, 5 bases remained unmatched. CDR1 SGHAT and CDR2 FQDESV come from the germline V gene (reference sequence). The CDR3 length is 14 residues. DNA for the CDR3: TGTGCCAGCAGCTTACGGACAGGGTTGCATACGCAGTATTTT. Its translation: CASSLRTGLHTQYF.

The CDR3 DNA sequence: TGTGCCAGCAGCTTAAAGGGTAACGGACCGCCCAGTGAGCAGTTCTTC. Its translation is CASSLKGNGPPSEQFF. V is TRBV7-3 and J is TRBJ2-1; D not resolved. The germline V gene has CDR1 SGHTA and CDR2 FQGTGA. This CDR3 has 16 amino acids. V shed 1 base and J shed 9 bases, with 19 bases lying between them.

V usage is TRBV2 and J usage is TRBJ1-6; tentatively, D is TRBD1 (6 bases). This CDR3 is built from 13 residues. Germline V CDR1 and CDR2: SNHLY, FYNNEI. V lost 6 bases to trimming and J lost 5 bases, with 8 bases between them. Written as DNA, the CDR3 is TGTGCCAGCAGCAGGACAGATAATTCACCCCTCCACTTT. This sequence encodes CASSRTDNSPLHF.

The chain links TRBV18 to TRBJ2-2; 10 bases match TRBD2. The germline CDR1 and CDR2 sequences are KGHSH and LQKENI. The trim removed 3 bases at V and 5 bases at J, leaving 6 bases unmatched. The CDR3 totals 16 residues. CDR3 DNA: TGTGCCAGCTCACCTACTAGCGGGACCCGAACCGGGGAGCTGTTTTTT. Translating it yields CASSPTSGTRTGELFF.

The rearrangement joins TRBV6-5 to TRBJ1-4; D gene ambiguous. Trimming shortened V by 3 bases and J by 2 bases, and 7 bases separated the two germline ends. Germline-derived CDR1 and CDR2 are MNHEY and SVGAGI. The CDR3 spans 14 residues. The CDR3 coding sequence is TGTGCCAGCAGTTATGGCCAGACTAATGAAAAACTGTTTTTT. Amino acid sequence: CASSYGQTNEKLFF.

The chain has TRBV4-3 and TRBJ2-6, with no clear D. CDR1 and CDR2 from the germline V gene are LGHNA and YSLEER. There are 16 residues in the CDR3. Between the trimmed V and J ends, which lost 0 bases and 2 bases, there was a span of 8 bases. The CDR3 bases are TGCGCCAGCAGCCAAGATCCGCAGGCTGGGGCCAACGTCCTGACTTTC. Residues: CASSQDPQAGANVLTF.

This clone appeared a single time. The chain has TRBV23-1 and TRBJ2-1; D is possibly TRBD1 or TRBD2 (5 bases each). TRBV23-1 is an ORF for which the function is uncertain. The CDR3 covers 14 residues. With 0 bases removed from V and 6 bases from J, the gap between germline ends came to 9 bases. The CDR3 DNA is TGCGCCAGCAGTCAATCGGGACGGACCAATGAGCAGTTCTTC. Amino acids: CASSQSGRTNEQFF.